This entry lists 14 T cell receptor beta chains sequenced from one sample in a study of CD8+ T cells in alopecia areata. Treatment given: oral pan-JAK inhibitor, 5-10 mg twice daily. Sequencing relied on a cDNA template that was reverse transcribed from extracted RNA. Only in-frame clones appear in the TCRdb table, and some are missing; sequencing was by immunoSEQ multiplex PCR. The sample has tens of thousands of clones; around 42% are singletons. The starting material was CD8+ T cells sorted from blood, obtained at roughly week 38, from a patient treated with tofacitinib. The source of these receptors is a human donor with alopecia areata.

The chain joins TRBV6-5 to TRBJ2-7; possibly TRBD1 for D (5 bases). Per germline, CDR1 MNHEY and CDR2 SVGAGI. CDR3 length: 13 residues. Deletions cut 6 bases from V and 7 bases from J, with 16 bases between. The DNA for the CDR3 is TGTGCCAGCAGAGGGGCAACTCCTCGTGAGCAGTACTTC. Translating it yields CASRGATPREQYF.

The gene calls are TRBV29-1 and TRBJ1-1; no clear D gene. The CDR3 contains 13 residues. Trimming cost V 4 bases and J 1 base, with 10 bases left between them. Germline V gene sequence: CDR1 SQVTM, CDR2 ANQGSEA. CDR3 coding DNA: TGCAGCGTTGCAGAGGGATGGAACACTGAAGCTTTCTTT. Encoded protein: CSVAEGWNTEAFF.

V is TRBV30 and J is TRBJ2-5; tentatively, D is TRBD2 (5 bases). CDR1 GTSNPN and CDR2 SVGIG come from the germline V gene (reference sequence). The V end lost 0 bases, the J end lost 3 bases, and 14 bases lay between the germline ends. This CDR3 has 15 amino acids. This CDR3 is CAWSVGGVPEETQYF. CDR3 nucleotides: TGTGCCTGGAGTGTAGGAGGAGTTCCCGAAGAGACCCAGTACTTC.

J is TRBJ1-5 and V is TRBV19, with D perhaps matching TRBD1 (5 bases). This CDR3 contains 13 residues. The germline V gene encodes CDR1 LNHDA and CDR2 SQIVND (reference sequence). Trimming removed 7 bases from V and 7 bases from J, with 14 bases in between. CDR3 sequence: CASTVGGVQPQHF. CDR3 sequence (DNA): TGTGCCAGTACTGTGGGGGGGGTGCAGCCCCAGCATTTT.

V usage is TRBV29-1 and J usage is TRBJ1-2; the D is unclear. V was clipped by 5 bases and J by 5 bases, with 12 bases between them. The CDR3 is made up of 12 amino acids. In germline, CDR1 is SQVTM, CDR2 ANQGSEA. The CDR3 DNA reads as TGCAGCGTTAGGGTCAAAGCTTATGGCTACACCTTC. Encoded protein: CSVRVKAYGYTF.

This chain connects TRBV30 to TRBJ1-2; D is ambiguous. Between the trimmed V and J ends, which lost 7 bases and 2 bases, there was a span of 5 bases. The CDR3 extends over 10 amino acids. Germline-derived CDR1 and CDR2 are GTSNPN and SVGIG (reference sequence). CDR3 region: CASGNYGYTF. DNA of the CDR3: TGTGCCTCCGGGAACTATGGCTACACCTTC.

V gene TRBV28 combines with J gene TRBJ2-2; D call uncertain. Germline V lookup: CDR1 MDHEN, CDR2 SYDVKM. The V gene lost 2 bases and the J gene lost 6 bases, with 7 bases spanning the gap. CDR3 length: 13 amino acids. The CDR3 loop is CASSLRPAGELFF. The CDR3 nucleotides read TGTGCCAGCAGTTTACGGCCCGCCGGGGAGCTGTTTTTT.

Concerning this clone: This CDR3 is also generated by other DNA sequences in the sample. The chain uses TRBV9 and TRBJ1-1, with D perhaps matching TRBD1 (5 bases). This CDR3 contains 11 residues. The V and J ends lost 3 bases and 5 bases respectively, with 5 bases between them. Germline values: CDR1 SGDLS, CDR2 YYNGEE. The CDR3 loop is CASSAGTEAFF. The CDR3 region has the DNA TGTGCCAGCAGCGCAGGGACTGAAGCTTTCTTT.

In this sample, this clone turned up once. The chain employs TRBV29-1 and TRBJ2-1; 8 nucleotides match TRBD2. In germline, CDR1 is SQVTM, CDR2 ANQGSEA. The V gene end was trimmed by 3 bases and the J gene end by 6 bases; junction bases not matched to a gene: 7. The CDR3 has 14 amino acids. The chain's CDR3 is CSVDRRGASNEQFF. CDR3 sequence (DNA): TGCAGCGTTGACCGGCGGGGGGCCTCCAATGAGCAGTTCTTC.

The V and J genes are TRBV6-5 and TRBJ2-3, with D possibly TRBD2 on 5 matching bases. Trimming removed 2 bases from V and 4 bases from J, with 7 bases in between. Looked up from germline, CDR1 is MNHEY and CDR2 is SVGAGI. CDR3 length: 13 amino acids. DNA of the CDR3: TGTGCCAGCAGTTACGGGAGCCCAGATACGCAGTATTTT. This gives the protein CASSYGSPDTQYF.

To note about this clone: Other DNA sequences within the sample encode an identical CDR3. V gene TRBV9 combines with J gene TRBJ1-1; maybe TRBD1 (5 bases). This CDR3 region has 15 residues. With 0 bases removed from V and 4 bases from J, the gap between germline ends came to 13 bases. Germline V gives CDR1 SGDLS, CDR2 YYNGEE. The CDR3 sequence is CASSVAGGLGTEAFF. In nucleotides, the CDR3 is TGTGCCAGCAGCGTAGCCGGGGGTTTAGGCACTGAAGCTTTCTTT.

This clone has a handful of counts. The chain links TRBV4-2 to TRBJ2-1, with D perhaps being TRBD1 or TRBD2 (6 bases each). The V gene lost 3 bases and the J gene lost 2 bases, with 11 bases spanning the gap. The V gene's germline CDR1 is LGHNA and CDR2 YNFKEQ. The CDR3 covers 15 residues. The CDR3 DNA reads TGTGCCAGCAGCCAGGGGGGCGGGGCCTACAATGAGCAGTTCTTC. Encoded protein: CASSQGGGAYNEQFF.

The chain uses TRBV7-9 and TRBJ2-7; tentative D call: TRBD1 (6 bases). CDR1 and CDR2 (germline): SEHNR, FQNEAQ (reference sequence). Between the trimmed V and J ends, which lost 4 bases and 3 bases, there was a span of 22 bases. This CDR3 spans 17 amino acids. The CDR3 DNA reads as TGTGCCAGCAGCTCGACCAGAACAGGGATCTCGAACTACGAGCAGTACTTC. Protein sequence: CASSSTRTGISNYEQYF. The whole variable domain, filled in from reference TRBV7-9 and TRBJ2-7, reads DTGVSQNPRHKITKRGQNVTFRCDPISEHNRLYWYRQTLGQGPEFLTYFQNEAQLEKSRLLSDRFSAERPKGSFSTLEIQRTEQGDSAMYLCASSSTRTGISNYEQYFGPGTRLTVT.

This clone was seen a few times. The chain employs TRBV9 and TRBJ2-1; D gene ambiguous. V was cut by 0 bases and J by 6 bases, with 13 bases left in between. The CDR3 totals 15 residues. Germline assignment: CDR1 SGDLS and CDR2 YYNGEE. The CDR3 spells CASSVGLTLGNEQFF. CDR3 bases: TGTGCCAGCAGCGTAGGTCTAACTCTGGGCAATGAGCAGTTCTTC.